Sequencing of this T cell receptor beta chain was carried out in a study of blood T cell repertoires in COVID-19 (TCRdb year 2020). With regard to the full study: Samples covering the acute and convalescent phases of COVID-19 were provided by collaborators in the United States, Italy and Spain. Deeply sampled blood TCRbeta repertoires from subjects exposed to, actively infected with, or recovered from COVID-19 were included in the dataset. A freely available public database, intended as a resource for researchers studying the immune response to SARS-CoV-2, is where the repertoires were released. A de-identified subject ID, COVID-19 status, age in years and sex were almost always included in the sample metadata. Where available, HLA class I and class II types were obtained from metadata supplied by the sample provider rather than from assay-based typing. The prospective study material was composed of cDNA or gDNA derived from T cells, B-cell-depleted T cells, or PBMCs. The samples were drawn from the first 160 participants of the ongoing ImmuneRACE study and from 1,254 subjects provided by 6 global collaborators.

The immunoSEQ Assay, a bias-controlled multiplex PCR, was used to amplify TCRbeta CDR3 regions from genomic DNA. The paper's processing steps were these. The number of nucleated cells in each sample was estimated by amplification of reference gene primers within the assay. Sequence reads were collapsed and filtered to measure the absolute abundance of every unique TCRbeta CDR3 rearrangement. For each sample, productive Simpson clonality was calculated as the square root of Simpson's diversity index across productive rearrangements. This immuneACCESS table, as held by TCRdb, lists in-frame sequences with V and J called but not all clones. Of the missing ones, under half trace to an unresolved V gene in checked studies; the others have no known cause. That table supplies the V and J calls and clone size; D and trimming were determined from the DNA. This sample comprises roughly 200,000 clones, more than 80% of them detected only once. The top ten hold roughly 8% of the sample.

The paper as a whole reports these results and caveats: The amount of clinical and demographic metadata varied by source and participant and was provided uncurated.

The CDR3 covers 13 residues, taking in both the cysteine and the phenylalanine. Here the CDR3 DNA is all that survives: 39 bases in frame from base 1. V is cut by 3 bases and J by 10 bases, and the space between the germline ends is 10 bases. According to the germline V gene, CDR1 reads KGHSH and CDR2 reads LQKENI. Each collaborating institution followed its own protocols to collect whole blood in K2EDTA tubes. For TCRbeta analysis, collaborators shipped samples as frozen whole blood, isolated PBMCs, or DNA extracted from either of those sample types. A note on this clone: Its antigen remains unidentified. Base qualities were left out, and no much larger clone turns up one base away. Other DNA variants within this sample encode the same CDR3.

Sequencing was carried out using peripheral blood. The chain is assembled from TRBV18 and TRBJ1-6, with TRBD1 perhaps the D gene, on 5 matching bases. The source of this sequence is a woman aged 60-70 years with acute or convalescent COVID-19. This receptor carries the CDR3 CASSPARESPLHF. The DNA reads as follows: TGTGCCAGCTCACCGGCCAGGGAATCACCCCTCCACTTT.